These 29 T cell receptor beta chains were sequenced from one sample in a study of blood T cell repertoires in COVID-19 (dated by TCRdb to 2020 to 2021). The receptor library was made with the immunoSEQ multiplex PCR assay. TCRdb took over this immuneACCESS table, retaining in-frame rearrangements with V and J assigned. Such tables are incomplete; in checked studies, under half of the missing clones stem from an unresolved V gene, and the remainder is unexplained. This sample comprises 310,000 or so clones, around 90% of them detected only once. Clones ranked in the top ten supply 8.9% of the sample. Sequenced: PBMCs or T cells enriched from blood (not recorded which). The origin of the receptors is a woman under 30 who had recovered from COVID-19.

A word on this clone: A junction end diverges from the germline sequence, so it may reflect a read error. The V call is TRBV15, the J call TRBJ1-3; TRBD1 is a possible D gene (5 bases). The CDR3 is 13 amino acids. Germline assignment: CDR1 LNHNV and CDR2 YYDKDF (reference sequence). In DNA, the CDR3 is TGTGCCACCAGCAGAGACCTAAAGGGACTGCCGGGGTTT. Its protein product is CATSRDLKGLPGF.

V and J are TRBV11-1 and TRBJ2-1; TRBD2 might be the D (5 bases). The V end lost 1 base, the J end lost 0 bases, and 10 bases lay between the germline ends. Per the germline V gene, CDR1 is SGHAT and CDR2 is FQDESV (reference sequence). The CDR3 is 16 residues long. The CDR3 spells CASSLVRGSSYNEQFF. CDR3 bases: TGTGCCAGCAGCTTAGTTCGTGGGAGCTCCTACAATGAGCAGTTCTTC.

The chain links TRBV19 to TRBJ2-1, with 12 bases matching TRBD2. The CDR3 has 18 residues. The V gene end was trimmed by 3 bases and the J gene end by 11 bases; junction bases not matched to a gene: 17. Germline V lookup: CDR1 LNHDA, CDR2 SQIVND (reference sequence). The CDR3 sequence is CASSMIRDRLGLAGKQFF. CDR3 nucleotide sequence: TGTGCCAGTAGTATGATTCGAGACCGATTAGGACTAGCGGGAAAGCAGTTCTTC.

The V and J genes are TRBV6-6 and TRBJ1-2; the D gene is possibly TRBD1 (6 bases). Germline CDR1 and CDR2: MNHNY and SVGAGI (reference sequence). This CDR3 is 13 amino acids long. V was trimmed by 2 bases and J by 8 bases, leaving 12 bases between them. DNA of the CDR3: TGTGCCAGCAGTTACGGGGGCCATGAGGGCTACACCTTC. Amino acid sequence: CASSYGGHEGYTF.

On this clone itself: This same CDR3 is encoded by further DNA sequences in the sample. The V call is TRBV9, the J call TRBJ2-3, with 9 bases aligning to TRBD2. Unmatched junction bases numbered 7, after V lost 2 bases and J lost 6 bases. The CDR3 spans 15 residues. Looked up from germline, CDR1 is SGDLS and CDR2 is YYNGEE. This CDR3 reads CASSVSGGGADTQYF. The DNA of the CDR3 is TGTGCCAGCAGCGTGTCCGGCGGGGGGGCGGATACGCAGTATTTT.

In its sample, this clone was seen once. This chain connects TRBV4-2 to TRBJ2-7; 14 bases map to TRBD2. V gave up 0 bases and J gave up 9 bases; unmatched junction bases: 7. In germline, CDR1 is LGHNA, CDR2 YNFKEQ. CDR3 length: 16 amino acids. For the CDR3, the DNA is TGTGCCAGCAGCCAAGAAGGGACTAGCGGGGGTGCGAGGCAGTACTTC. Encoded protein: CASSQEGTSGGARQYF.

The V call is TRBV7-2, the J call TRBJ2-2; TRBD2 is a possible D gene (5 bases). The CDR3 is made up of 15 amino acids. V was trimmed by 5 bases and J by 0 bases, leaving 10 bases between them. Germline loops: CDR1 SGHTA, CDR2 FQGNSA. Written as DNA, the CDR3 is TGTGCCAGCAGCGAGGGCTCCGCGAACACCGGGGAGCTGTTTTTT. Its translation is CASSEGSANTGELFF.

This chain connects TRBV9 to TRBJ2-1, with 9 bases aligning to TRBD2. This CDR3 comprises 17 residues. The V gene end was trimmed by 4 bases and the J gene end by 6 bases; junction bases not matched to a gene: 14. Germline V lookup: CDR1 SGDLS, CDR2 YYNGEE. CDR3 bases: TGTGCCAGCAGCACCCTTAGCGGGAGTTTTCAGCCCAATGAGCAGTTCTTC. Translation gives CASSTLSGSFQPNEQFF.

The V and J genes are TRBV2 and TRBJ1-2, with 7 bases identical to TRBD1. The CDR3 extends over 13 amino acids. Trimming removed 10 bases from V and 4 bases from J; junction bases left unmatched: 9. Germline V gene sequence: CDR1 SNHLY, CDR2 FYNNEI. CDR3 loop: CANHGDSSYGYTF. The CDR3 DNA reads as TGTGCCAACCATGGGGACAGCTCCTATGGCTACACCTTC.

The CDR3 region has the DNA TGTGCCAGCAGTTCGGTTAGCGGGAGGGCCGAGTACTTC. Its protein is CASSSVSGRAEYF. The V call is TRBV6-5, the J call TRBJ2-7; 11 positions agree with TRBD2. The CDR3 consists of 13 residues. J gave up 11 bases and V 4 bases, and 7 bases lay outside the gene matches. CDR1 is MNHEY, CDR2 SVGAGI, per germline.

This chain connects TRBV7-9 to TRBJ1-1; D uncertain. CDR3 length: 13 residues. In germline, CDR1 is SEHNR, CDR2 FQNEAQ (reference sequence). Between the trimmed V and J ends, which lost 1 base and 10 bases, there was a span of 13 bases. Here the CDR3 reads CASSLEVPEGAFF. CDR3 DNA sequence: TGTGCCAGCAGCTTAGAGGTGCCGGAGGGAGCTTTCTTT.

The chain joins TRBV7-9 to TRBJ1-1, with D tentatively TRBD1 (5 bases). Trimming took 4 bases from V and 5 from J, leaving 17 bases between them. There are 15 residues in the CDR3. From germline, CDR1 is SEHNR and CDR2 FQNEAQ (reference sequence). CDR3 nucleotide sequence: TGTGCCAGCAGCTCGCGGGACGGCCGTCGAACTGAAGCTTTCTTT. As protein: CASSSRDGRRTEAFF.

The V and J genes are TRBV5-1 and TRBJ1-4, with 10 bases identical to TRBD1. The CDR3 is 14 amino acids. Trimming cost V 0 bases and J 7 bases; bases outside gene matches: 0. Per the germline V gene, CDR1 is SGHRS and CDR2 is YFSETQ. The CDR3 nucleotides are TGCGCCAGCAGCTTGGGACAGGGGGCTGAAAAACTGTTTTTT. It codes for CASSLGQGAEKLFF. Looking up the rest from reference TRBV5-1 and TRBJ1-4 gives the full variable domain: KAGVTQTPRYLIKTRGQQVTLSCSPISGHRSVSWYQQTPGQGLQFLFEYFSETQRNKGNFPGRFSGRQFSNSRSEMNVSTLELGDSALYLCASSLGQGAEKLFFGSGTQLSVL.

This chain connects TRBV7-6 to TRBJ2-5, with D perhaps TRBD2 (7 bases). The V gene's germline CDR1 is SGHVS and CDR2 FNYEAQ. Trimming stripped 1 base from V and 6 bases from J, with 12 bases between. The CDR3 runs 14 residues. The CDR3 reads CASSLGGGGKTQYF. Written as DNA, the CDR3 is TGTGCCAGCAGCTTAGGGGGGGGCGGGAAGACCCAGTACTTC.

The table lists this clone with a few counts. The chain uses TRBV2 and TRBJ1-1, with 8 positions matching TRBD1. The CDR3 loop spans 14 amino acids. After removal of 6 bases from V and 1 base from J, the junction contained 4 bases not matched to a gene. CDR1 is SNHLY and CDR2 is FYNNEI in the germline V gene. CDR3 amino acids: CASSWDRSNTEAFF. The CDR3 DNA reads TGTGCCAGCAGCTGGGACAGGTCGAACACTGAAGCTTTCTTT.

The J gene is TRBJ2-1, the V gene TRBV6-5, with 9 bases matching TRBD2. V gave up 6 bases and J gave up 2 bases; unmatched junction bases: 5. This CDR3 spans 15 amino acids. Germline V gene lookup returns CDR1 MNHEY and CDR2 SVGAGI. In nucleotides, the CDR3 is TGTGCCAGCAGCACCTCTAGCGGGGCCTACAATGAGCAGTTCTTC. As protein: CASSTSSGAYNEQFF.

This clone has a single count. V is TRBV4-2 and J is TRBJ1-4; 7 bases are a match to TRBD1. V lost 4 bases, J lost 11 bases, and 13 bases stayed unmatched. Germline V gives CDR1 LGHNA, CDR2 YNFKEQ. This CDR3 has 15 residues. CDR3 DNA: TGTGCCAGCAGCCGTAGTCAGGGGGATGTTGGGAAACTGTTTTTT. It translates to CASSRSQGDVGKLFF.

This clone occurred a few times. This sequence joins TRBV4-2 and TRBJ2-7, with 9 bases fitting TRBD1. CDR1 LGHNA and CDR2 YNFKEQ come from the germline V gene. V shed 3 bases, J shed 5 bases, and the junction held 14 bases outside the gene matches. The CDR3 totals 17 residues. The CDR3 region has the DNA TGTGCCAGCAGCCAGCCGGTACCGGGACAGGGCTTCAACGAGCAGTACTTC. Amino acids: CASSQPVPGQGFNEQYF.

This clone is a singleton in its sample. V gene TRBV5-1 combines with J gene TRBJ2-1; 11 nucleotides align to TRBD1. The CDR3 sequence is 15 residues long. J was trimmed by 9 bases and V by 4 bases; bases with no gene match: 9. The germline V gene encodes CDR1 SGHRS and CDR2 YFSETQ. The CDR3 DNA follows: TGCGCCAGCAGCCCAACGGGACAGGGGGACGGTGAGCAGTTCTTC. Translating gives CASSPTGQGDGEQFF.

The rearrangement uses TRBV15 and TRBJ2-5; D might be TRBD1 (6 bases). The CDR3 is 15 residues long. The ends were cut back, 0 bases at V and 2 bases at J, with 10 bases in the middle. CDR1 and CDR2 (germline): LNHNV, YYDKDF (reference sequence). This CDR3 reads CATSRDIGQQETQYF. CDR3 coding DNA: TGTGCCACCAGCAGAGATATTGGACAGCAAGAGACCCAGTACTTC.

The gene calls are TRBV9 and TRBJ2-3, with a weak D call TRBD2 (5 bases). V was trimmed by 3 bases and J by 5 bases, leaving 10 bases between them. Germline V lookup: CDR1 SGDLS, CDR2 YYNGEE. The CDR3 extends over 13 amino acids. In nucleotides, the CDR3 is TGTGCCAGCAGCGCGTACAGCGGAGATACGCAGTATTTT. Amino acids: CASSAYSGDTQYF.

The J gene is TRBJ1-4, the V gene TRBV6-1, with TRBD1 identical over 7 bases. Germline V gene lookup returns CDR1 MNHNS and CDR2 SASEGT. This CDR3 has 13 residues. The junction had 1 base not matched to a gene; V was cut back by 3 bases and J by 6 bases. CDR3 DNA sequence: TGTGCCAGCAGTGAGGGACAGTATGAAAAACTGTTTTTT. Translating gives CASSEGQYEKLFF.

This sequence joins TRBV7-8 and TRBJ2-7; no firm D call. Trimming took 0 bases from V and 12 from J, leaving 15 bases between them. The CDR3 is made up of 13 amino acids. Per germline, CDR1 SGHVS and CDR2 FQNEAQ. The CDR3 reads CASSLALNLRSYF. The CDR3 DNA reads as TGTGCCAGCAGCTTAGCGCTTAATCTTCGGTCGTACTTC.

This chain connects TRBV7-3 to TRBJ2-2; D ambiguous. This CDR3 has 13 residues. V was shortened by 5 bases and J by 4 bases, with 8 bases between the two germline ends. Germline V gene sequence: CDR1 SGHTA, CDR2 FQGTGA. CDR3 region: CASSRDTTGELFF. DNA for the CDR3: TGTGCCAGCAGCAGAGACACCACCGGGGAGCTGTTTTTT.

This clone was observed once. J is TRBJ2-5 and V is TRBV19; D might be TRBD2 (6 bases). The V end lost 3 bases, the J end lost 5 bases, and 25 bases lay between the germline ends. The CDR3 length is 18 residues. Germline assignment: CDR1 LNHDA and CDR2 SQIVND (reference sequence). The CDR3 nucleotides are TGTGCCAGTAGTATGATACTTAGCGGTAACCCCGAGGGGGAGACCCAGTACTTC. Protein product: CASSMILSGNPEGETQYF.

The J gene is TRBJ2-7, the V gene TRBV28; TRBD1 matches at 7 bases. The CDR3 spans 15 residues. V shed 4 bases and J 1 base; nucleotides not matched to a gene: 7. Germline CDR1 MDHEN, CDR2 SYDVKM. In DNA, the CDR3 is TGTGCCAGCAGTTCCGGGACAGCAGCTTCCTACGAGCAGTACTTC. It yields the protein CASSSGTAASYEQYF.

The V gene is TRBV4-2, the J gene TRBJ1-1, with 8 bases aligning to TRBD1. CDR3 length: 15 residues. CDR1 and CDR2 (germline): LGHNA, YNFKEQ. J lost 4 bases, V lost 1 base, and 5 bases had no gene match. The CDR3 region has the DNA TGTGCCAGCAGCCAAGTCACAACAGGGGGCACTGAAGCTTTCTTT. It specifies CASSQVTTGGTEAFF.

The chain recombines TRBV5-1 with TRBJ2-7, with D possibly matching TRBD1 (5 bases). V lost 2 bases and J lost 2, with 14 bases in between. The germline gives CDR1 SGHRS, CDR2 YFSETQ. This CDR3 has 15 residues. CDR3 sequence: CASSFDDSSPYEQYF. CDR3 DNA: TGCGCCAGCAGCTTCGATGACAGCAGCCCCTACGAGCAGTACTTC.

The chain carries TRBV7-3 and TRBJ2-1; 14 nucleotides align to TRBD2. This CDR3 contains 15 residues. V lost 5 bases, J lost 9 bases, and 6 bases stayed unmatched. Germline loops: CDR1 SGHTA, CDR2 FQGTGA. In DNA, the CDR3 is TGTGCCAGCAGCCCGACTAGCGGGAGGGCCTTTGAGCAGTTCTTC. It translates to CASSPTSGRAFEQFF.